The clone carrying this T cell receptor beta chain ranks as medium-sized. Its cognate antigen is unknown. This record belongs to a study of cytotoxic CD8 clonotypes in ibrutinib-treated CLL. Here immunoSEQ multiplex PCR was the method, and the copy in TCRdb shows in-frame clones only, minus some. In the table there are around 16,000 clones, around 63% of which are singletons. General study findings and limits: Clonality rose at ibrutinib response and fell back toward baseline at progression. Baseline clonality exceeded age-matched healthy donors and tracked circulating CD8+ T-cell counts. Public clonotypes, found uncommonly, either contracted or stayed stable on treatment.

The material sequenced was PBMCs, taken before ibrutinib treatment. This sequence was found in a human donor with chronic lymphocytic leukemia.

The CDR3 here is CASSLLIYNSPLHF. CDR3 DNA: TGTGCCAGCAGTTTATTAATCTATAATTCACCCCTCCACTTT. The V gene is TRBV27, the J gene TRBJ1-6; D unresolved. V lost 1 base to trimming and J lost 3 bases, with 4 bases between them. The CDR3 sequence is 14 residues long. The germline V gene has CDR1 MNHEY and CDR2 SMNVEV (reference sequence).